This T cell receptor beta chain was captured by sequencing in a study of identical twins. This CDR3 is built from 17 residues. V lost 0 bases and J lost 0; bases outside the gene matches: 3. Germline CDR1 is SGHVS and CDR2 is FQNEAQ. MiXCR, run by TCRdb on the 5' RACE reads, gives a single entry per CDR3 protein. The profile shows roughly 1.6 million distinct CDR3 sequences, about 30% of them singletons. This TCR derives from a newborn girl in good health. The sample was cord blood. V and J are TRBV7-8 and TRBJ2-1, with 9 bases matching TRBD2. Here the CDR3 reads CASSLAPSGDSYNEQFF. The CDR3 coding sequence is TGTGCCAGCAGCTTAGCGCCTAGCGGGGACTCCTACAATGAGCAGTTCTTC.